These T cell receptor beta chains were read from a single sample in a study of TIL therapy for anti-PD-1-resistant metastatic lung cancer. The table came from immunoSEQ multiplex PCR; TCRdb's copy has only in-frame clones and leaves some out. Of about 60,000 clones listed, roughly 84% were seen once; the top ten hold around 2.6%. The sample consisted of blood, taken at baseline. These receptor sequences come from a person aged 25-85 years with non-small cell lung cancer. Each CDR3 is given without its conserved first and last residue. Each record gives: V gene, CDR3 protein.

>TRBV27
ASSAGTTTGNTIY
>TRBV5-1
ASSFQAGGVNEQF
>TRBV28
ATSLAASYEQY
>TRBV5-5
ASSPGLAGGGETQY
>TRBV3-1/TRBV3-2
ASSLLTTGGGEQF
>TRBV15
ATSQDLGLFSGNTIY
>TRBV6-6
ASSSTGGGYEQY
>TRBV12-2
ASRLADLNTIY
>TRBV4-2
ASSQDVGGSSYEQY
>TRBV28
ASRENSPLH
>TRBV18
ASSKPGAGSPLH
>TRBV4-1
ASSAFEGAEGSPLH
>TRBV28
ASRPVNQLFGSPLH
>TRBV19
ASSINGQVTEAF
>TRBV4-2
ASRTSGTSYNEQF
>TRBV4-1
ASSQGRGAYEQY
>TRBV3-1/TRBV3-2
ASSQRGTGELF
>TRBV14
ASSQVSTGLNRF
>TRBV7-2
ASSLGSPYEQY
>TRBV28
ASSYRVHATGYT
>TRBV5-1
ASSLSRNTEAF
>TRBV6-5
ASRRTGYNSPLH
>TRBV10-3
ANARGVMGDTQY
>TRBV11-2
ASSLHPPGTGRTDTQY
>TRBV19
ASSATGTGGEGYT
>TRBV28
ASRELAGFYEQY
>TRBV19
ASSILAGGNEQF
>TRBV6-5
ASTGQGNQPQH